Listed here are 2 T cell receptor beta chains from one sample, sequenced in a study of low-dose radiotherapy and immunotherapy resistance in tumors (dated by TCRdb to 2021 to 2024). This sample's time point label indicates: before trial treatment. The sample was run on an Illumina HiSeq 2500. To make first-strand cDNA, Superscript III was used along with a set of TRAV- and TRBV-specific primers so that both the TCRalpha and TCRbeta chains were covered. A roughly 18-cycle PCR with Phusion amplified the TCRs, pairing a constant-region primer with the adapter that was attached to the V primers. TCRdb redid the processing of the public reads, applying fastp at Q25 and MiXCR, and retained in-frame beta chains. Rows matching on CDR3 protein sequence are summarized as one entry with the most common DNA and genes. The sample yields some 82,000 distinct CDR3 sequences; over 15% were counted once. Less than 6% of the sample belongs to the ten largest clones.

This sample comprised PBMCs, obtained before treatment. The receptors originated from a male donor with prostate cancer.

This clonotype has at least ten counts. The rearrangement joins TRBV20-1 to TRBJ2-7, with 8 nucleotides matching TRBD2. Trimming cost V 4 bases and J 6 bases; bases outside gene matches: 8. Per germline, CDR1 DFQATT and CDR2 SNEGSKA (reference sequence). This CDR3 is 13 amino acids long. The CDR3 DNA is TGCAGTGCTACACGGACTAGCCTACCCGAGCAGTACTTC. Translating it yields CSATRTSLPEQYF.

In its sample, this clonotype was seen many times. The J gene is TRBJ1-1, the V gene TRBV28; TRBD1 agrees at 9 bases. This CDR3 region has 14 residues. With V trimmed by 6 bases and J by 1 base, 3 bases remained unmatched. Per germline, CDR1 MDHEN and CDR2 SYDVKM. CDR3 nucleotide sequence: TGTGCCAGCAGGGGGACAGGGTGGAACACTGAAGCTTTCTTT. Its protein is CASRGTGWNTEAFF.